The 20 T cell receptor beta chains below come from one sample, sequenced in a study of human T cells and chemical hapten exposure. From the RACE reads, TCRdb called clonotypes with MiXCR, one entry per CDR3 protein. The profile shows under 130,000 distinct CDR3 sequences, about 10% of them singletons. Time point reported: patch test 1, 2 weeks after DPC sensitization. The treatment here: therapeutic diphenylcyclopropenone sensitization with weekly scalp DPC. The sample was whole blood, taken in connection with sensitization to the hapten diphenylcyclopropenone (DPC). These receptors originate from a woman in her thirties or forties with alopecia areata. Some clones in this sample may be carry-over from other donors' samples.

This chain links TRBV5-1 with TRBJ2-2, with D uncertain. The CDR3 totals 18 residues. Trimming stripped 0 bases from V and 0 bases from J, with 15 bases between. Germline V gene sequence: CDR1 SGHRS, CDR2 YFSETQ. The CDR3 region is CASSLEPALPTNTGELFF. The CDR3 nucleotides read TGCGCCAGCAGCTTGGAGCCCGCGCTACCTACGAACACCGGGGAGCTGTTTTTT. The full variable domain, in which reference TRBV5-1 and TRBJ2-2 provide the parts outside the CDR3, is KAGVTQTPRYLIKTRGQQVTLSCSPISGHRSVSWYQQTPGQGLQFLFEYFSETQRNKGNFPGRFSGRQFSNSRSEMNVSTLELGDSALYLCASSLEPALPTNTGELFFGEGSRLTVL.

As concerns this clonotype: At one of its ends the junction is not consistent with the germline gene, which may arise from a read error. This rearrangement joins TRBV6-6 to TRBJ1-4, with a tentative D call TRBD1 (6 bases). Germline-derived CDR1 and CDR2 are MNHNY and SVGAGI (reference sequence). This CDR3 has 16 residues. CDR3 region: CASSYSRGITNGKLFF. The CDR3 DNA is TGTGCCAGCAGTTACTCGAGGGGGATCACTAATGGAAAACTGTTTTTT.

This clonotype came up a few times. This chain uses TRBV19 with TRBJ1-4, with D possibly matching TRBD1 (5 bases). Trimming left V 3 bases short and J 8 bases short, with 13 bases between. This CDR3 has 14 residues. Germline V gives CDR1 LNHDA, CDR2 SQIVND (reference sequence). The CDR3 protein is CASSIRGPLEKLFF. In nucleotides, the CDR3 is TGTGCCAGTAGTATCCGGGGCCCGCTCGAAAAACTGTTTTTT.

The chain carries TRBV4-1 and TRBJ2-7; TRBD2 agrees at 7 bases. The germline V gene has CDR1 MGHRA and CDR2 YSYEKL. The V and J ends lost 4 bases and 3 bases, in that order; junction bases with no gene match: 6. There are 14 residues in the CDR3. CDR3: CASSLTSTHYEQYF. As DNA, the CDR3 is TGCGCCAGCAGCCTGACTAGCACCCACTACGAGCAGTACTTC.

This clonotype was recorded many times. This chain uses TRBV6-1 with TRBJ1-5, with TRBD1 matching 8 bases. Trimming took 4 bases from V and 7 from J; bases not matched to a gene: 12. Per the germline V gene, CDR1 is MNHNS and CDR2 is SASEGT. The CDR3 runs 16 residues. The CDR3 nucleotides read TGTGCCAGCAGTGTAGGACTGGGACAGGCCAGACAGCCCCAGCATTTT. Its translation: CASSVGLGQARQPQHF.

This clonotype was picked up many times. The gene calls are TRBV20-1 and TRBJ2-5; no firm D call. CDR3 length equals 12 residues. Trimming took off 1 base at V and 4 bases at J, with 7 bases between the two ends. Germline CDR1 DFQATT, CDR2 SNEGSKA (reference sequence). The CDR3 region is CSARVSAETQYF. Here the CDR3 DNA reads TGCAGTGCTAGAGTTTCGGCAGAGACCCAGTACTTC.

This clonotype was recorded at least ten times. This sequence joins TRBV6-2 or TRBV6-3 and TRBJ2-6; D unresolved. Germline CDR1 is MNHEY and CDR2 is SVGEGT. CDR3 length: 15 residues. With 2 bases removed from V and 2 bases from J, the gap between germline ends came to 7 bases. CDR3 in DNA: TGTGCCAGCAGTTACGGTAACGCTGGGGCCAACGTCCTGACTTTC. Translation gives CASSYGNAGANVLTF.

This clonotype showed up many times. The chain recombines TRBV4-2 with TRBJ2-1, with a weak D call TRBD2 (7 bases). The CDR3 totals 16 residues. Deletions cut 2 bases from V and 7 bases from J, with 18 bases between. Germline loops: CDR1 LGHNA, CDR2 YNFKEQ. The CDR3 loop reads CASSQYGGPPGNEQFF. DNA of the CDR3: TGTGCCAGCAGCCAATACGGGGGGCCCCCTGGGAATGAGCAGTTCTTC.

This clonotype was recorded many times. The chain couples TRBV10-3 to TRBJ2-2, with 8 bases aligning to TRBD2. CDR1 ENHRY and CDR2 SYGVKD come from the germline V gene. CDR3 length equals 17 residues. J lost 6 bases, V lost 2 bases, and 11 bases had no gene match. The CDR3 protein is CAISEGTGLVLAGELFF. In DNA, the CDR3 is TGTGCCATCAGTGAGGGAACGGGACTAGTATTGGCCGGGGAGCTGTTTTTT.

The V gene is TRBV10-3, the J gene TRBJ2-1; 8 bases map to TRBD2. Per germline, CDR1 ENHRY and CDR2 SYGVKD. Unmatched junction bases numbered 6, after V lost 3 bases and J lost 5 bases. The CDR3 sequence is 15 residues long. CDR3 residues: CAISDFAGGNNEQFF. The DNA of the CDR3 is TGTGCCATCAGTGATTTTGCGGGAGGCAACAATGAGCAGTTCTTC.

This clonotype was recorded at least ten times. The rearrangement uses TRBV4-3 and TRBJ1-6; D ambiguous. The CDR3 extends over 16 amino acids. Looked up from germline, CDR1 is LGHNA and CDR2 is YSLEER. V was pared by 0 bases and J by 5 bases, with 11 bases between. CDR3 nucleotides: TGCGCCAGCAGCCAAGAGGCGAACCTGAATAATTCACCCCTCCACTTT. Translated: CASSQEANLNNSPLHF.

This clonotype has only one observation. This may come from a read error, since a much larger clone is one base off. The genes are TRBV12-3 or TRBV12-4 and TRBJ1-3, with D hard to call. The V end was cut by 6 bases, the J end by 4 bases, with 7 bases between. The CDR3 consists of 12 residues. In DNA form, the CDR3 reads TGTGCCAGCAGATTCGCCGGAAACACCATATATTTT. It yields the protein CASRFAGNTIYF.

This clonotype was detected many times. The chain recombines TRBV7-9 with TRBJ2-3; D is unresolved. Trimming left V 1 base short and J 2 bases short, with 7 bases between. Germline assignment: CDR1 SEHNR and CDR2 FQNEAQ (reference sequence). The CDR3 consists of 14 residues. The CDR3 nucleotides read TGTGCCAGCAGCTTAGGGCAGTACACAGATACGCAGTATTTT. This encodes CASSLGQYTDTQYF.

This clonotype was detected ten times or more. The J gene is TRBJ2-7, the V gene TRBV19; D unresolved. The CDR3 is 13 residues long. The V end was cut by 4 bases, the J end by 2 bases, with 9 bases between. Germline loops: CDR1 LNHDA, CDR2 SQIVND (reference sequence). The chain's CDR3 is CASSTTQTYEQYF. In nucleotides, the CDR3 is TGTGCCAGTAGTACAACACAAACCTACGAGCAGTACTTC.

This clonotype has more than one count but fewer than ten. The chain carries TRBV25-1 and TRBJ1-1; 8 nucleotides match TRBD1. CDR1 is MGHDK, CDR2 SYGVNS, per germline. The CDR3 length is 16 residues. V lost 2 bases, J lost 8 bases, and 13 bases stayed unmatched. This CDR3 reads CASSEVGGARGLEAFF. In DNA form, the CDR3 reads TGTGCCAGCAGTGAAGTCGGCGGGGCCAGGGGGCTCGAAGCTTTCTTT.

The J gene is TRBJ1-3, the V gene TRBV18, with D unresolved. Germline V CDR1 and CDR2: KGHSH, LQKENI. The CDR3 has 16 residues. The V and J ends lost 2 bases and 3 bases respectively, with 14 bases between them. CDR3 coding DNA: TGTGCCAGCTCACCAATCAGCCTGAATAATGGAAACACCATATATTTT. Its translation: CASSPISLNNGNTIYF.

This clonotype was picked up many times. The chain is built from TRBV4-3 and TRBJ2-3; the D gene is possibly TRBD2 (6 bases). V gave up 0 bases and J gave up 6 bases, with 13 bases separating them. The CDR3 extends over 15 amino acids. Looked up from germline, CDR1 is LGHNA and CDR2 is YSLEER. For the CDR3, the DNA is TGCGCCAGCAGCCAAGATCAAGGGACTGCGGATACGCAGTATTTT. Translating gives CASSQDQGTADTQYF.

CDR3 coding DNA: TGCAGCGTTCGCAGGGGGCGGGTAACTGAAGCTTTCTTT. Residues: CSVRRGRVTEAFF. The chain carries TRBV29-1 and TRBJ1-1; 8 bases align to TRBD1. CDR1 and CDR2 from the germline V gene are SQVTM and ANQGSEA. The CDR3 is 13 residues long. The V and J ends lost 5 bases and 5 bases, in that order; junction bases with no gene match: 7. The full variable domain, with the rest looked up from reference TRBV29-1 and TRBJ1-1, is SAVISQKPSRDICQRGTSLTIQCQVDSQVTMMFWYRQQPGQSLTLIATANQGSEATYESGFVIDKFPISRPNLTFSTLTVSNMSPEDSSIYLCSVRRGRVTEAFFGQGTRLTVV.

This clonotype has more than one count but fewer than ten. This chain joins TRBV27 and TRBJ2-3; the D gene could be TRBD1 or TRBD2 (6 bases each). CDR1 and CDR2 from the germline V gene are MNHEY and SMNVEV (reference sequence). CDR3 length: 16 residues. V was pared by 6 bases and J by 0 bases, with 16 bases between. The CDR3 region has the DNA TGTGCCAGCAGCCCATTTTGGGGGGCTAGCACAGATACGCAGTATTTT. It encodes CASSPFWGASTDTQYF.

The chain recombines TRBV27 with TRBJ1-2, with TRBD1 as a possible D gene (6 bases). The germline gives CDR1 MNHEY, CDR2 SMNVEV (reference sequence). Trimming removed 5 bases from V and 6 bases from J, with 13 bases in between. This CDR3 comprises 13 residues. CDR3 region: CASSITGKDGYTF. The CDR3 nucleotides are TGTGCCAGCAGTATTACAGGGAAGGATGGCTACACCTTC.